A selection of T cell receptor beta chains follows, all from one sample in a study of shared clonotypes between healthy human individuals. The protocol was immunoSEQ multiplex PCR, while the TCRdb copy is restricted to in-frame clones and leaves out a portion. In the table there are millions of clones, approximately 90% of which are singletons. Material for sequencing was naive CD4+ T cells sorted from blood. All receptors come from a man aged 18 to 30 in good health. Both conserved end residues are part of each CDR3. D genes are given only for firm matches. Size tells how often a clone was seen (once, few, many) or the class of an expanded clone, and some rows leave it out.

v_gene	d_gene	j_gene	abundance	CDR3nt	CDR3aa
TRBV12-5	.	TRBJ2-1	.	TGTGCTAGTGGTTTGCTCGCAGGGAATGAGCAGTTCTTC	CASGLLAGNEQFF
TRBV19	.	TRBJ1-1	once	TGTGCCAGTAGTATCAGGGCCCTGGAGAACACTGAAGCTTTCTTT	CASSIRALENTEAFF
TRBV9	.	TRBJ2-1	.	TGTGCCAGCAGCTCGAGGGGCTTCCTGTTGTACAATGGTCAGTTCTTC	CASSSRGFLLYNGQFF
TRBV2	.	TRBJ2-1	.	TGTGCCAGTAGCCGGACCCCGGCGGAGCAGTTCTTC	CASSRTPAEQFF
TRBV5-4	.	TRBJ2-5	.	TGTGCCAGCAGCTTGGATGGGGCGTACCAAGAGACCCAGTACTTC	CASSLDGAYQETQYF
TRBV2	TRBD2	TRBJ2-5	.	TGTGCCAGCAGTGAAATTGGGACTAGCGGGAGGGCCCGAGAGACCCAGTACTTC	CASSEIGTSGRARETQYF
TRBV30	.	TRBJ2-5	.	TGTGCCTGGAGTGGCGGGTTGGGGGAGACCCAGTACTTC	CAWSGGLGETQYF
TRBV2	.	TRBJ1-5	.	TGTGCCAGCAGTCAAGGGGGGACCCCGAGCGGCAATCAGCCCCAGCATTTT	CASSQGGTPSGNQPQHF
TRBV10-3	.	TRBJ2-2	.	TGTGCCATCAGTGAAACAGCCGCGAACACCGGGGAGCTGTTTTTT	CAISETAANTGELFF
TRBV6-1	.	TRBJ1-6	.	TGTGCCAGCAGTACGGGTGGTTCACCCCTCCACTTT	CASSTGGSPLHF
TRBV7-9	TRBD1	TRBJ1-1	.	TGTGCCAGCAGCCCCAGGGGGCAGGTGAACACTGAAGCTTTCTTT	CASSPRGQVNTEAFF
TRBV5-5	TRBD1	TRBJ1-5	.	TGTGCCAGCAGCCCTCTACAGGGGTGGGGGAGCAATCAGCCCCAGCATTTT	CASSPLQGWGSNQPQHF
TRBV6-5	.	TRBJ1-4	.	TGTGCCAGCAGTTACCAAACAACTAATGAAAAACTGTTTTTT	CASSYQTTNEKLFF
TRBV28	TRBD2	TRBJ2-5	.	TGTGCCAGCAGTTCCACCAGCGGGGGGCCACTGCAAGAGACCCAGTACTTC	CASSSTSGGPLQETQYF
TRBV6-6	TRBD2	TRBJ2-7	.	TGTGCCAGCAGTACCCGGACTAGCGGGAGGGCCGACGAGCAGTACTTC	CASSTRTSGRADEQYF
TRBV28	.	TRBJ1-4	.	TGTGCCAGCAGTTGGCTGAGTAATGAAAAACTGTTTTTT	CASSWLSNEKLFF
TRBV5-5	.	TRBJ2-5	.	TGTGCCAGCAGCCTTGAAGGAGGAAAGGCCCAGTACTTC	CASSLEGGKAQYF
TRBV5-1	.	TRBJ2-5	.	TGCGCCAGCAGCTTGGGATGGACAGAGGAGACCCAGTACTTC	CASSLGWTEETQYF
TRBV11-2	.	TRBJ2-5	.	TGTGCCAGCAGCTTAGGCGGGACCCAGTACTTC	CASSLGGTQYF
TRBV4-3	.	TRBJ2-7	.	TGCGCCAGCAGCCAAGATTGGGGCTACGAGCAGTACTTC	CASSQDWGYEQYF
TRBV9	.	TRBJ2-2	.	TGTGCCAGCAGCGTAAACTCGGGGACCGGGGAGCTGTTTTTT	CASSVNSGTGELFF
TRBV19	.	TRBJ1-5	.	TGTGCCAGACCAACGCATAGCAGAGGGAATCAGCCCCAGCATTTT	CARPTHSRGNQPQHF
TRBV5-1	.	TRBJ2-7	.	TGCGCCAGCAGCTTGGGACCCGTAGCACAGGGAGTACGTCCCGAGCAGTACTTC	CASSLGPVAQGVRPEQYF
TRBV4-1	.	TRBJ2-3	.	TGCGCCAGCAGCCAAACAGATACGCAGTATTTT	CASSQTDTQYF
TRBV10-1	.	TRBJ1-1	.	TGCGCCAGCAGTGAAAATCAGGGGAACACTGAAGCTTTCTTT	CASSENQGNTEAFF
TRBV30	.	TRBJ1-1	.	TGTGCCTGGAGTGAACAGGGAGGAGCTTTCTTT	CAWSEQGGAFF
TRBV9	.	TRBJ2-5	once	TGTGCCAGCAGCGACGGGCCCTACCAAGAGACCCAGTACTTC	CASSDGPYQETQYF
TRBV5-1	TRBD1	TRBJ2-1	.	TGCGCCAGCAGCAACAGGGGCGAATCCTACAATGAGCAGTTCTTC	CASSNRGESYNEQFF
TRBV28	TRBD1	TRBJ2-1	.	TGTGCCAGCAGTTTGTTTAGGGACAGGGGAAGGAATGAGCAGTTCTTC	CASSLFRDRGRNEQFF
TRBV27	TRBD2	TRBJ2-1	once	TGTGCCAGCAGTTTAGTAATGGGACTAGCAGGGGAGCAGTTCTTC	CASSLVMGLAGEQFF
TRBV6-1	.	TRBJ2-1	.	TGTGCCAGCAGTGAAGCGTTGCGGGAAGGTGAGCAGTTCTTC	CASSEALREGEQFF
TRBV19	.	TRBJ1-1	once	TGTGCCAGTAGTATCCCCAGGGGGAACACTGAAGCTTTCTTT	CASSIPRGNTEAFF
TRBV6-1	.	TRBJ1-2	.	TGTGCCAGCAGCGGACAAGTAAACTATGGCTACACCTTC	CASSGQVNYGYTF
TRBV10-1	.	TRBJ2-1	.	TGCGCCAACCGCGCGGGTTGCTCCTACAATGAGCAGTTCTTC	CANRAGCSYNEQFF
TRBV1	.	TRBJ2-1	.	TGCACCAGCAGTTCAGCGGGGGGCGGTTCGGGGAATGAGCAGTTCTTC	CTSSSAGGGSGNEQFF
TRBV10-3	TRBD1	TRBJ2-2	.	TGTGCCATCAGTGACAACAGGGGACACACCGGGGAGCTGTTTTTT	CAISDNRGHTGELFF
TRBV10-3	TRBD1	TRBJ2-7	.	TGTGCCATCAGTGGGGCGCGGGACAGGGCGTCTTGGTACTTC	CAISGARDRASWYF
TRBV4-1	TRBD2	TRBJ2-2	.	TGCGCCAGCAGCCGAGACGGACTAGCGGTGAACACCGGGGAGCTGTTTTTT	CASSRDGLAVNTGELFF
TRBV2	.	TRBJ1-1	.	TGTGCCAGCAGTGAGGGGGGGCGGAGGATTAACACTGAAGCTTTCTTT	CASSEGGRRINTEAFF
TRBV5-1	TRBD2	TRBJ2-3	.	TGCGCCAGCAGCTTGCGGGGGGGCTTAGATACGCAGTATTTT	CASSLRGGLDTQYF
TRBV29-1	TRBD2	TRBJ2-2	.	TGCAGCGTCAAACCCACTAGCGGGGGGGCCGCCGGGGAGCTGTTTTTT	CSVKPTSGGAAGELFF
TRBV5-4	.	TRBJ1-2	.	TGTGCCAGCAGCTCGGGAGGGCATAGCCTTGGGTATGGCTACACCTTC	CASSSGGHSLGYGYTF
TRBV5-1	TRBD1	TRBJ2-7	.	TGCGCCAGCAGCATGGGACAGGGGGCGATCGAGCAGTACTTC	CASSMGQGAIEQYF
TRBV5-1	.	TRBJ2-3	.	TGCGCCAGCAGCCCGTCGGTCTCGACTGGCACAGATACGCAGTATTTT	CASSPSVSTGTDTQYF
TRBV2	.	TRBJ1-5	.	TGTGCCAGCAGTGAATGGGGTTCGAATCAGCCCCAGCATTTT	CASSEWGSNQPQHF